The rows below give T cell receptor beta chains drawn from one sample of a study. TCRdb reprocessed the 5' RACE reads via MiXCR and lists one record per CDR3 protein. This table has tens of thousands of distinct CDR3 sequences, 22% appearing once. Source material: memory CD4+ T cells sorted from a lymph node. The receptors were sampled from a female donor with breast cancer. The conserved cysteine and the conserved F or W are not part of the CDR3 here.

v_call,j_call,cdr3_aa
TRBV6-1,TRBJ1-2,ASSSGTGRDLNGYT
TRBV12-3/TRBV12-4,TRBJ2-6,ASSALSGANVLT
TRBV7-3,TRBJ2-6,ASSFYRGTGANVLT
TRBV5-4,TRBJ2-4,ASRRDLGVENIQY
TRBV5-1,TRBJ2-1,ASNNGRASEQF
TRBV5-1,TRBJ1-2,ASSLAGPYGYT
TRBV9,TRBJ1-5,ASSVGREGSPQH
TRBV27,TRBJ2-7,ASRRDGTSYEQY
TRBV4-1,TRBJ2-3,ASSQDGQTTDTQY
TRBV9,TRBJ2-5,ASGRGGPGETQY
TRBV6-6,TRBJ2-7,ASNSGTYEQY